The rows below give T cell receptor beta chains drawn from one sample of a study of cytomegalovirus exposure and HLA in healthy donors. Repertoires were generated with immunoSEQ multiplex PCR, while TCRdb's copy carries only in-frame clones and drops some. Among approximately 84,000 clones, about 68% were seen once, and the ten largest hold over 7.5%. The sample was PBMCs. Receptors originate from a man aged 35 to 55 in good health and CMV-seropositive. Each CDR3 is given with its conserved first and last residue.

j_gene: TRBJ2-1; v_gene: TRBV2; CDR3aa: CASSALTSGADNEQFF
j_gene: TRBJ1-2; v_gene: TRBV5-3; CDR3aa: CARSATEGYTF
j_gene: TRBJ1-1; v_gene: TRBV6-5; CDR3aa: CASSYSKGLRNTEAFF
j_gene: TRBJ2-1; v_gene: TRBV12-5; CDR3aa: CASGLEPGGEQFF
j_gene: TRBJ2-1; v_gene: TRBV6-1; CDR3aa: CASRSAGGLFWEQFF
j_gene: TRBJ2-7; v_gene: TRBV7-2; CDR3aa: CASSLAAGGSLYEQYF
j_gene: TRBJ2-1; v_gene: TRBV11-2; CDR3aa: CASSYPGLASEQFF
j_gene: TRBJ1-2; v_gene: TRBV7-2; CDR3aa: CASSLQGTGGFDGYTF
j_gene: TRBJ1-2; v_gene: TRBV7-2; CDR3aa: CASSFTGTGGRYGYGYTF
j_gene: TRBJ2-7; v_gene: TRBV30; CDR3aa: CAWRRDRLSYEQYF
j_gene: TRBJ2-3; v_gene: TRBV9; CDR3aa: CASSTGGGPDTQYF
j_gene: TRBJ2-1; v_gene: TRBV15; CDR3aa: CATSRGGYYNEQFF
j_gene: TRBJ2-3; v_gene: TRBV6-5; CDR3aa: CASSADRGFLDTQYF
j_gene: TRBJ2-5; v_gene: TRBV5-1; CDR3aa: CASSLGTGTEETQYF
j_gene: TRBJ2-1; v_gene: TRBV7-8; CDR3aa: CATSGQGGNEQFF
j_gene: TRBJ2-7; v_gene: TRBV18; CDR3aa: CASSPRGGADEQYF
j_gene: TRBJ2-2; v_gene: TRBV2; CDR3aa: CASSETGGTRNTGELFF
j_gene: TRBJ1-4; v_gene: TRBV7-9; CDR3aa: CASSLGGQGNEKLFF
j_gene: TRBJ2-3; v_gene: TRBV6-5; CDR3aa: CASSASGGAGDTQYF
j_gene: TRBJ1-1; v_gene: TRBV10-1; CDR3aa: CASSEGGYTEAFF
j_gene: TRBJ2-5; v_gene: TRBV6-5; CDR3aa: CASSPSGGRQETQYF
j_gene: TRBJ2-5; v_gene: TRBV29-1; CDR3aa: CSATGDQETQYF
j_gene: TRBJ1-2; v_gene: TRBV29-1; CDR3aa: CSVEDLGRAYGYTF
j_gene: TRBJ2-7; v_gene: TRBV7-9; CDR3aa: CASSPRGISYEQYF
j_gene: TRBJ2-7; v_gene: TRBV4-1; CDR3aa: CASSQIWSREYEQYF
j_gene: TRBJ1-5; v_gene: TRBV18; CDR3aa: CASSSGHPDQPQHF
j_gene: TRBJ2-3; v_gene: TRBV4-2; CDR3aa: CASSQGLSSGGADTQYF
j_gene: TRBJ2-5; v_gene: TRBV5-1; CDR3aa: CASSLAGVAGQETQYF
j_gene: TRBJ2-5; v_gene: TRBV7-9; CDR3aa: CASSLDRLETQYF